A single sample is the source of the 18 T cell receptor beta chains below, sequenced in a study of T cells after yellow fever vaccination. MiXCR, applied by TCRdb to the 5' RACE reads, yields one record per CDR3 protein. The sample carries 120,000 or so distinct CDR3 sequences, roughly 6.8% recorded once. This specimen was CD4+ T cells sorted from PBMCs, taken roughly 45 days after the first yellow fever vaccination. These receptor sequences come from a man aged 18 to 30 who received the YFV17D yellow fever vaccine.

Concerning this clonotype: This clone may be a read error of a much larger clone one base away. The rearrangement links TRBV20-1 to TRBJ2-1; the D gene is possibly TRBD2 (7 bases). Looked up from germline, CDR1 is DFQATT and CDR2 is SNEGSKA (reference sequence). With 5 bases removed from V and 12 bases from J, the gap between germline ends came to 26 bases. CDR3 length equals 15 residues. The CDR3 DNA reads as TGCAGTGCTCGGGGGGCGGACCCGAGGGGTTCCGGGCAGTTCTTC. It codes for CSARGADPRGSGQFF.

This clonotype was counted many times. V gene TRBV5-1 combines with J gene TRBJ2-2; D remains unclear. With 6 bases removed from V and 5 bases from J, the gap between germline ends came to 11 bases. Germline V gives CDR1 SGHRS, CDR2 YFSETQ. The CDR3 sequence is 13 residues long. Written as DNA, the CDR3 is TGCGCCAGCAAACCACTGCCGACCGGGGAGCTGTTTTTT. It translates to CASKPLPTGELFF.

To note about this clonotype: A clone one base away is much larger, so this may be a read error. The CDR3 is CASSLYRPLSEQFF. In DNA form, the CDR3 reads TGTGCCAGCAGCTTGTACAGACCTCTCAGCGAGCAGTTCTTC. The chain uses TRBV5-5 and TRBJ2-1; D is unclear. The length of the CDR3 is 14 residues. Germline V gene data show CDR1 as SGHKS and CDR2 as YYEKEE (reference sequence). With 1 base removed from V and 10 bases from J, the gap between germline ends came to 15 bases.

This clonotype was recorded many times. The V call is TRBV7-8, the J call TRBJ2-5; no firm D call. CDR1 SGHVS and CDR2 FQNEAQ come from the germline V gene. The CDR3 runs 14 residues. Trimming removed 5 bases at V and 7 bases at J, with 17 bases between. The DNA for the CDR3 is TGTGCCAGCAGCAGCCGTATCCAGTATGGGACCCAGTACTTC. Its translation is CASSSRIQYGTQYF.

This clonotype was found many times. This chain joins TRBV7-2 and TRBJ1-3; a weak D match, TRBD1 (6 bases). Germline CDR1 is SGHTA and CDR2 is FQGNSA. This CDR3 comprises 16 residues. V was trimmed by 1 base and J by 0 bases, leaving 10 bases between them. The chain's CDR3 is CASSLGGPASGNTIYF. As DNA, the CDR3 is TGTGCCAGCAGCTTAGGGGGGCCCGCCTCTGGAAACACCATATATTTT.

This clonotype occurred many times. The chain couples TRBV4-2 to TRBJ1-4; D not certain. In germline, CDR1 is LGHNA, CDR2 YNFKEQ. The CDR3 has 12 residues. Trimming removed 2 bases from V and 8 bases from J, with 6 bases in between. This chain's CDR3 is CASSQNTEKLFF. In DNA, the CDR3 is TGTGCCAGCAGCCAAAACACGGAAAAACTGTTTTTT.

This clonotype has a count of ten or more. For the CDR3, the DNA is TGTGCCAGTGTTTGGCGGGACACCGGGGAGCTGTTTTTT. Translation gives CASVWRDTGELFF. The chain uses TRBV7-2 and TRBJ2-2; possible D gene TRBD2, 5 bases. Trimming pared 9 bases from V and 3 bases from J, leaving 11 bases between. Germline V gives CDR1 SGHTA, CDR2 FQGNSA. The CDR3 consists of 13 residues.

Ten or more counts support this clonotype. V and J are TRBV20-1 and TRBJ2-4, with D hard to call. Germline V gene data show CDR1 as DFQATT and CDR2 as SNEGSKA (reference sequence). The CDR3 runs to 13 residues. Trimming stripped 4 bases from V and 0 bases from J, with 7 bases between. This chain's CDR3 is CSATALAKNIQYF. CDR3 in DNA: TGCAGTGCTACAGCCTTAGCCAAAAACATTCAGTACTTC.

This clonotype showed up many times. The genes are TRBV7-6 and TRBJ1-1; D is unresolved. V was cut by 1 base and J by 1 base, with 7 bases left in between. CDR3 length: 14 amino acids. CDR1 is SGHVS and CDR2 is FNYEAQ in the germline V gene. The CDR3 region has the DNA TGTGCCAGCAGCTTAGTGGCGGAGAACACTGAAGCTTTCTTT. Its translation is CASSLVAENTEAFF.

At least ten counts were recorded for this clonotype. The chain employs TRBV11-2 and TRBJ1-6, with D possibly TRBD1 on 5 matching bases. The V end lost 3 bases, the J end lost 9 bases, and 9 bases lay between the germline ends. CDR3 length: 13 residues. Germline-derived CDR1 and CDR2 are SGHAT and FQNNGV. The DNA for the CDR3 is TGTGCCAGCAGCTTGGGGGAGGGTTCACCCCTCCACTTT. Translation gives CASSLGEGSPLHF.

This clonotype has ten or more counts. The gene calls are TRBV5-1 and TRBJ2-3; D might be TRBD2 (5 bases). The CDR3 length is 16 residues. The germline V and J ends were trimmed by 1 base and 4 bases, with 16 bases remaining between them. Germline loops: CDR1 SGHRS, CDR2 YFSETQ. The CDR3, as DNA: TGCGCCAGCAGCTTGAGAGGGAGTTTAGTGGCAGATACGCAGTATTTT. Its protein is CASSLRGSLVADTQYF.

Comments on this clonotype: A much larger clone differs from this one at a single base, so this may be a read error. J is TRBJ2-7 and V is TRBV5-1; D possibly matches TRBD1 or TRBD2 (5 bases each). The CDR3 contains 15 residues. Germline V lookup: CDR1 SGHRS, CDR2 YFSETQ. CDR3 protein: CSSSDWTRSQGEQYF. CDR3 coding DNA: TGCTCCAGCAGCGATTGGACTCGGTCCCAGGGCGAGCAGTACTTC.

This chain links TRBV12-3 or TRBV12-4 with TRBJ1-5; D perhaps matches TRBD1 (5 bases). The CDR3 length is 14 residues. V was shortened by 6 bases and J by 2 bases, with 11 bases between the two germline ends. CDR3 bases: TGTGCCAGCAGGGAGGGGCTAGGCAATCAGCCCCAGCATTTT. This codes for CASREGLGNQPQHF.

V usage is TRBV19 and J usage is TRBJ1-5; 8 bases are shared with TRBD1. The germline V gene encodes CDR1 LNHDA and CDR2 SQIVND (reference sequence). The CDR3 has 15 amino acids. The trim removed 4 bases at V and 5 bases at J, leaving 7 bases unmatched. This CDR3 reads CASSRGQGGYQPQHF. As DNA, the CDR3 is TGTGCCAGTAGTAGAGGACAGGGAGGTTATCAGCCCCAGCATTTT.

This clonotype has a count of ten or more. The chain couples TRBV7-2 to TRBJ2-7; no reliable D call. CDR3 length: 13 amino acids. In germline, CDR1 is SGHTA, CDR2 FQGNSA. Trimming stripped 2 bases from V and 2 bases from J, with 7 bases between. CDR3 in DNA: TGTGCCAGCAGCTTATCGGGTACCTACGAGCAGTACTTC. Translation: CASSLSGTYEQYF.

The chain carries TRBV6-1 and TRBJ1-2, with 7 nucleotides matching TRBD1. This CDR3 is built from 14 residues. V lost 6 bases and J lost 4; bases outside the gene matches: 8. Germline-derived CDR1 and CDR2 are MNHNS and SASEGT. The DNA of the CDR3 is TGTGCCAGCAGACTACAGGGGTTCGGCTATGGCTACACCTTC. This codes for CASRLQGFGYGYTF.

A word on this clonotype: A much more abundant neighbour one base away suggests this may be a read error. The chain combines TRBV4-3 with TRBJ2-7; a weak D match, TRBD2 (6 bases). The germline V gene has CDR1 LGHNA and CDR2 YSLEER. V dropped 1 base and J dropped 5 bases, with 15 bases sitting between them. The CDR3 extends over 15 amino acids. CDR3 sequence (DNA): TGCGCCAGCAGCCAAGCTCGCCAGGGACTCCACGAGCAGTACTTC. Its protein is CASSQARQGLHEQYF.

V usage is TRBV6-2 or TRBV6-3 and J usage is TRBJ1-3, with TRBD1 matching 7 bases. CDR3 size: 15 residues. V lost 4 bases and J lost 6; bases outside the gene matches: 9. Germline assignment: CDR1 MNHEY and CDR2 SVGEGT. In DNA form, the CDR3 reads TGTGCCAGCAGTTCCGATTTGGGACAGCCAAACACCATATATTTT. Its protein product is CASSSDLGQPNTIYF.